The T cell receptor (beta chain) described here comes from a study of shared clonotypes between healthy human individuals. Genomic DNA from each subset was divided evenly over several immunoSEQ plates. In replicate PCRs of unsorted PBMC, about 0.3 ug DNA, 31,000 or so T cell genomes, was used. Using immunoSEQ multiplex PCR, the repertoire was profiled, and TCRdb retains in-frame clones only, with some absent. The table lists about 490,000 clones, about 85% of them singletons. This clone was seen at least ten times. The same CDR3 is also encoded by other DNA sequences in this sample. This receptor was taken from a middle-aged woman in good health. Some clones in this sample may be carry-over from other donors' samples. The specimen was PBMCs.

The CDR3 loop is CAISESGTTNTGELFF. CDR3 in DNA: TGTGCCATCAGTGAGTCGGGGACCACGAACACCGGGGAGCTGTTTTTT. The rearrangement joins TRBV10-3 to TRBJ2-2; D tentatively fits TRBD1 or TRBD2 (5 bases each). This CDR3 is 16 amino acids long. Germline V gives CDR1 ENHRY, CDR2 SYGVKD. With 0 bases removed from V and 0 bases from J, the gap between germline ends came to 8 bases.